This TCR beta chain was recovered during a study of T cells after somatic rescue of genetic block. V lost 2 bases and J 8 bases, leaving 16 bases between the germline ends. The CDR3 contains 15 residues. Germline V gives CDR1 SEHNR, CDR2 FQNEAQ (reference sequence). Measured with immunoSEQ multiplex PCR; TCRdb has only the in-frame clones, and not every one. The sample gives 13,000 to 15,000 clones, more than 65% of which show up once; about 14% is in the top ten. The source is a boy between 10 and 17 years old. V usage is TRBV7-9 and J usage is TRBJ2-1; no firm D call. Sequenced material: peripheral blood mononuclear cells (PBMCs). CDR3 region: CASSLLPYQTDEQFF. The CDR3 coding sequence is TGTGCCAGCAGCTTATTGCCCTACCAGACCGATGAGCAGTTCTTC.